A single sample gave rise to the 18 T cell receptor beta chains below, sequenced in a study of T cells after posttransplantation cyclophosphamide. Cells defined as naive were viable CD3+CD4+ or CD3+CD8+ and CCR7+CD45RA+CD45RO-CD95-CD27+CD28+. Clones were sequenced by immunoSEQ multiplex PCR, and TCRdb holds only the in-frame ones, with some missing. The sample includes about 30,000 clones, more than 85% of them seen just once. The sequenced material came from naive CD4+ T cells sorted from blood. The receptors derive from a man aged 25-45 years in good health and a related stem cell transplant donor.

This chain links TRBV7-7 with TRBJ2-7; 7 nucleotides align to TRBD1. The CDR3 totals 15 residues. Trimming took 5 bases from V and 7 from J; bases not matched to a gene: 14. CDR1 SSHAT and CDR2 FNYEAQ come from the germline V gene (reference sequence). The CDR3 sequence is CASSPSRDSLREQYF. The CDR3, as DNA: TGTGCCAGCAGCCCGAGCCGGGACAGCCTGAGGGAGCAGTACTTC. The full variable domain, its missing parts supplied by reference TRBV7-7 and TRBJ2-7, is GAGVSQSPRYKVTKRGQDVTLRCDPISSHATLYWYQQALGQGPEFLTYFNYEAQPDKSGLPSDRFSAERPEGSISTLTIQRTEQRDSAMYRCASSPSRDSLREQYFGPGTRLTVT.

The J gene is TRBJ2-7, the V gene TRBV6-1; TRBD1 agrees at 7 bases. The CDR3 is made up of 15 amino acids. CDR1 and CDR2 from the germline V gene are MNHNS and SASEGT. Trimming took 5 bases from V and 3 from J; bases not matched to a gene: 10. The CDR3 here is CASSNPTGANYEQYF. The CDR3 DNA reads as TGTGCCAGCAGTAACCCTACAGGGGCTAACTACGAGCAGTACTTC.

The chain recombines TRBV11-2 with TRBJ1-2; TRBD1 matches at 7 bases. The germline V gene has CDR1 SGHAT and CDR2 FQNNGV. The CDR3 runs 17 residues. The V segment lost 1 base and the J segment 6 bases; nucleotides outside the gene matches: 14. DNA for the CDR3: TGTGCCAGCAGCTTAGGTAGTGACAGGGTTGTCTGGGATGGCTACACCTTC. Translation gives CASSLGSDRVVWDGYTF. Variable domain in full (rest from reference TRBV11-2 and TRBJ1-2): EAGVAQSPRYKIIEKRQSVAFWCNPISGHATLYWYQQILGQGPKLLIQFQNNGVVDDSQLPKDRFSAERLKGVDSTLKIQPAKLEDSAVYLCASSLGSDRVVWDGYTFGSGTRLTVV.

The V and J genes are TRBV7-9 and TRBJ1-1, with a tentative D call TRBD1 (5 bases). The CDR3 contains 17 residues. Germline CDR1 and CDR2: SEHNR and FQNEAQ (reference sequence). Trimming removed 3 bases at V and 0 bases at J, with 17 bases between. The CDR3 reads CASSFPSGGAMNTEAFF. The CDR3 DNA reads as TGTGCCAGCAGCTTCCCTTCGGGAGGGGCCATGAACACTGAAGCTTTCTTT.

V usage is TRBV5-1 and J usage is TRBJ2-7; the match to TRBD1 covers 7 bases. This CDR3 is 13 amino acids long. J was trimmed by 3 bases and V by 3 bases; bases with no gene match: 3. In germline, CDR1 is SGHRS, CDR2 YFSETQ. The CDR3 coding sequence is TGCGCCAGCAGCTCCGGGACAGACTACGAGCAGTACTTC. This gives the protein CASSSGTDYEQYF.

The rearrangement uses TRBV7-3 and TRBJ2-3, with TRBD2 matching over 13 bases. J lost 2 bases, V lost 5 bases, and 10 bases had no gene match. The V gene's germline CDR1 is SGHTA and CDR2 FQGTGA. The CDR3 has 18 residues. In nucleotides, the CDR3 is TGTGCCAGCAGCCCCTCCGGGACTAGCGGGGAAACCACAGATACGCAGTATTTT. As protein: CASSPSGTSGETTDTQYF.

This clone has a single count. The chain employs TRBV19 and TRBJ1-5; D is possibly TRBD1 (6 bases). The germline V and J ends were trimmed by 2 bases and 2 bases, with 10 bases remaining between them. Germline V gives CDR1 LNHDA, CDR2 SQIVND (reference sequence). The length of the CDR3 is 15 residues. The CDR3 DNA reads TGTGCCAGTAGTATACAGGGGATCGGCAATCAGCCCCAGCATTTT. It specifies CASSIQGIGNQPQHF. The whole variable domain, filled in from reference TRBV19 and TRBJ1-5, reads DGGITQSPKYLFRKEGQNVTLSCEQNLNHDAMYWYRQDPGQGLRLIYYSQIVNDFQKGDIAEGYSVSREKKESFPLTVTSAQKNPTAFYLCASSIQGIGNQPQHFGDGTRLSIL.

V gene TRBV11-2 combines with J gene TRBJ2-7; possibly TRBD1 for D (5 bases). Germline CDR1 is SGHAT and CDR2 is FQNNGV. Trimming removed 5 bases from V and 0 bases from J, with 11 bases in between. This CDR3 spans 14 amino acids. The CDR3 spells CASSRQRGSYEQYF. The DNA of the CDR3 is TGTGCCAGCAGCAGACAGAGAGGCTCCTACGAGCAGTACTTC.

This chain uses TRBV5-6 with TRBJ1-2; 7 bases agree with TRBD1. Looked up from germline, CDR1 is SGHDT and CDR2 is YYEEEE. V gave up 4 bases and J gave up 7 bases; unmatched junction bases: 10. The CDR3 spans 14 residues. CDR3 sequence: CASSIETGSGGYTF. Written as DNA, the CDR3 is TGTGCCAGCAGCATTGAGACAGGGAGTGGTGGCTACACCTTC.

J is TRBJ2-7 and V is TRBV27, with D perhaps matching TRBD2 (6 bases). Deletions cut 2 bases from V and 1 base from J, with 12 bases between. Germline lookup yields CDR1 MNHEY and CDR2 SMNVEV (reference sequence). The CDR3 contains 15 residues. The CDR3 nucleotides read TGTGCCAGCAGTTTACCAGGGACTCCGTCCTACGAGCAGTACTTC. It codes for CASSLPGTPSYEQYF.

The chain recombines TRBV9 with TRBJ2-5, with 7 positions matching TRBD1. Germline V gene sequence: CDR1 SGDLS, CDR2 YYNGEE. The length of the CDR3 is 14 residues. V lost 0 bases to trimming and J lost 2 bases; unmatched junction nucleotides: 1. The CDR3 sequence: CASSVGTGQETQYF. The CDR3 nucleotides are TGTGCCAGCAGCGTAGGGACAGGTCAAGAGACCCAGTACTTC.

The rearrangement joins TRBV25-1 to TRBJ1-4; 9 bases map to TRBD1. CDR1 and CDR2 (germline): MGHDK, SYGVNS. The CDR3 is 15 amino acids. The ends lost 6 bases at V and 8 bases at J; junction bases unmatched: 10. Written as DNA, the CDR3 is TGTGCCAGCAGCCGCCGGGGACAGGGTAGGGAAAAACTGTTTTTT. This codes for CASSRRGQGREKLFF.

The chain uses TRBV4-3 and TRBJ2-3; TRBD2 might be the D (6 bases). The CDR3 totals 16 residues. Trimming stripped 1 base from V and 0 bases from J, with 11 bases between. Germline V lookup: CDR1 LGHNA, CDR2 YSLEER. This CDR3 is CASSQAGLGSTDTQYF. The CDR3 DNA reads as TGCGCCAGCAGCCAAGCGGGACTCGGTAGCACAGATACGCAGTATTTT.

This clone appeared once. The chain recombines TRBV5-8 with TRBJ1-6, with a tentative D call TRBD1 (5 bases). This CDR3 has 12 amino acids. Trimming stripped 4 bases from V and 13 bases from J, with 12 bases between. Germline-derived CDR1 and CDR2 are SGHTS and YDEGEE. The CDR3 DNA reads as TGTGCCAGCAGCGGGACTACGGTCCCCCTCCACTTT. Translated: CASSGTTVPLHF.

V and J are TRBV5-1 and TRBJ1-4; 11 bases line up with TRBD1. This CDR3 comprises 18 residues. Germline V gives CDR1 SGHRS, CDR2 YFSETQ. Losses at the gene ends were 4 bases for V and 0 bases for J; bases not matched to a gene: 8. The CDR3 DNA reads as TGCGCCAGCAGCCGCGGACAGGGGGCAATTGCAACTAATGAAAAACTGTTTTTT. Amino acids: CASSRGQGAIATNEKLFF.

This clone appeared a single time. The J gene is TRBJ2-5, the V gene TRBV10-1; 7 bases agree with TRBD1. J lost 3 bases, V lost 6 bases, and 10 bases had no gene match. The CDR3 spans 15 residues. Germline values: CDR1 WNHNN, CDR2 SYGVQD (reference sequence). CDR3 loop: CASSPGQKNEETQYF. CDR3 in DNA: TGCGCCAGCAGCCCGGGACAGAAGAACGAAGAGACCCAGTACTTC.

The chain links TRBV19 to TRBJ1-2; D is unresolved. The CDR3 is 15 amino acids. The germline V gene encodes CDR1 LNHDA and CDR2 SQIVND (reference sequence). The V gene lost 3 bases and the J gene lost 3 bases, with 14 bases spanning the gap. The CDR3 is CASSMGPPRDYGYTF. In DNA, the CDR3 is TGTGCCAGTAGTATGGGTCCCCCCCGGGACTATGGCTACACCTTC.

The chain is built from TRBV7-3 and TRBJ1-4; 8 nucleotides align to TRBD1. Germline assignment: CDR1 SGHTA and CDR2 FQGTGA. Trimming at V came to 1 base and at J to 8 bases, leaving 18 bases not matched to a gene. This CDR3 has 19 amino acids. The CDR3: CASSLRVTGAPVRGEKLFF. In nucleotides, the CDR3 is TGTGCCAGCAGCTTAAGGGTGACAGGGGCGCCTGTACGGGGGGAAAAACTGTTTTTT.